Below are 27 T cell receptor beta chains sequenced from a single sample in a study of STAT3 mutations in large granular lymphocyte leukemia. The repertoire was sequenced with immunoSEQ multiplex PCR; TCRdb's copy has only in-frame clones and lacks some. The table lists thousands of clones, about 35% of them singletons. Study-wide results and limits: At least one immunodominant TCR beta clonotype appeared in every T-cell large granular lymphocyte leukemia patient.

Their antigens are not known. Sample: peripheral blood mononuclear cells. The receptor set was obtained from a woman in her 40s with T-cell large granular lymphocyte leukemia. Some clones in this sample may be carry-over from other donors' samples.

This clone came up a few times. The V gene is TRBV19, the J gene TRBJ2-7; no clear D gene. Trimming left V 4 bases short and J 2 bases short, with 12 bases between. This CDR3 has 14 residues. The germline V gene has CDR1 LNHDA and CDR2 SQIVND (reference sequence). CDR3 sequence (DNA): TGTGCCAGTAGTAATGTCGGACGAGCCTACGAGCAGTACTTC. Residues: CASSNVGRAYEQYF.

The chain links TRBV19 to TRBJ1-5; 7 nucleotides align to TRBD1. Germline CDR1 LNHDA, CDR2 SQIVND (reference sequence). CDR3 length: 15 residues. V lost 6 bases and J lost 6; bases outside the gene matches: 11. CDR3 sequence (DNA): TGTGCCAGTAGCCCGACAGGGAGACGCGGTCAGCCCCAGCATTTT. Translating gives CASSPTGRRGQPQHF.

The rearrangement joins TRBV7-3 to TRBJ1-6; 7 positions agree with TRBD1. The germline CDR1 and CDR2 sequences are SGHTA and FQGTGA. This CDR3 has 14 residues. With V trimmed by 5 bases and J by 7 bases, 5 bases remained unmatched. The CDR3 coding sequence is TGTGCCAGCAGCCTAGGGACAGCAAATTCACCCCTCCACTTT. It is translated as CASSLGTANSPLHF.

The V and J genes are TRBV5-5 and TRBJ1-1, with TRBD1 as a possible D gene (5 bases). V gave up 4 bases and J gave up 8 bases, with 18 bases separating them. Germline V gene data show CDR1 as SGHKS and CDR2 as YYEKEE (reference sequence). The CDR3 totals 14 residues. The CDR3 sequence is CASSPVAGNVEAFF. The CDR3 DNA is TGTGCCAGCAGCCCGGTTGCAGGGAATGTGGAAGCTTTCTTT.

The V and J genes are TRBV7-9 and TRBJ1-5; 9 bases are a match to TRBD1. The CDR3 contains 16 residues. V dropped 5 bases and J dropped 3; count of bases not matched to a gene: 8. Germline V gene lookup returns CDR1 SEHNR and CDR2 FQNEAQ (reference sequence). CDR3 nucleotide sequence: TGTGCCAGCAGCCGGGGACAGGGAGCCTTCAATCAGCCCCAGCATTTT. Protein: CASSRGQGAFNQPQHF.

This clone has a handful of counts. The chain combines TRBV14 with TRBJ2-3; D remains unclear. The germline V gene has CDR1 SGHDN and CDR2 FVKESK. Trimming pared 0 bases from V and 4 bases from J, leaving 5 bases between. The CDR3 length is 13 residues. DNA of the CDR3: TGTGCCAGCAGCCAAGATCTGGCAGATACGCAGTATTTT. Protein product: CASSQDLADTQYF.

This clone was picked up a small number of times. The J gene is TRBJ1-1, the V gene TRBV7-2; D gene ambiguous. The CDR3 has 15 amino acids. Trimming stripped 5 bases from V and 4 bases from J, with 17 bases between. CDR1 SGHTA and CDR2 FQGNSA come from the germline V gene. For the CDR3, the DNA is TGTGCCAGCAGCGGGCCCCGGGGTGGCGGCACTGAAGCTTTCTTT. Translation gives CASSGPRGGGTEAFF.

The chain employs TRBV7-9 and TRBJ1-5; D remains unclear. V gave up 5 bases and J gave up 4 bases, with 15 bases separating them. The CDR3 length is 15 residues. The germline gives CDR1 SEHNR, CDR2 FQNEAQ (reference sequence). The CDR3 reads CASSPGGSMNQPQHF. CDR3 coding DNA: TGTGCCAGCAGCCCGGGCGGCAGCATGAATCAGCCCCAGCATTTT.

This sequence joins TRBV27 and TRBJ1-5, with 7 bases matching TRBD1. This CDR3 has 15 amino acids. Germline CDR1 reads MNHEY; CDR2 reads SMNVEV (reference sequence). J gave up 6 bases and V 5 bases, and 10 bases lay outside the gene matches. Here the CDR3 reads CASSPTDRVGQPQHF. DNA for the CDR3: TGTGCCAGCAGTCCTACCGACAGGGTCGGTCAGCCCCAGCATTTT.

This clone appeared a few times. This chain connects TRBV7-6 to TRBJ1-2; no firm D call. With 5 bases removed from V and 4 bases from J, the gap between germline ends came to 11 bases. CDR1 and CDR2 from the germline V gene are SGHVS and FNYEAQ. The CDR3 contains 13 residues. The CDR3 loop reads CASSETLTYGYTF. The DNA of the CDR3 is TGTGCCAGCAGCGAGACGCTAACCTATGGCTACACCTTC.

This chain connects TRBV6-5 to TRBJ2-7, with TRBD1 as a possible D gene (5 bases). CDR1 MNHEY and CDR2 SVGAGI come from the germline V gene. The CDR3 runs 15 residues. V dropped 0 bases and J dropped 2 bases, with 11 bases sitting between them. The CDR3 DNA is TGTGCCAGCAGTTACTCGGCAGGGTCCCCCTACGAGCAGTACTTC. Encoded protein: CASSYSAGSPYEQYF.

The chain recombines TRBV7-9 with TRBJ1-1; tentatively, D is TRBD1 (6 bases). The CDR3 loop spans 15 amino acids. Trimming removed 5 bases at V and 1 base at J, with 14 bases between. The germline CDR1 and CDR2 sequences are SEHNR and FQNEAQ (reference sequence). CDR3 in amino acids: CASSILQGGNTEAFF. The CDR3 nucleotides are TGTGCCAGCAGCATCTTACAGGGTGGGAACACTGAAGCTTTCTTT.

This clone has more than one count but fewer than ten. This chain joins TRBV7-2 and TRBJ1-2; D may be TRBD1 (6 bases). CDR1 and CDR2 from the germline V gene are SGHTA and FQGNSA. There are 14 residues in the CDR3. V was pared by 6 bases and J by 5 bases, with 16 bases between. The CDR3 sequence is CASSPPGGQYGYTF. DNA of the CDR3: TGTGCCAGCAGTCCCCCGGGGGGCCAGTATGGCTACACCTTC. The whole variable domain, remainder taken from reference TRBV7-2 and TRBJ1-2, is GAGVSQSPSNKVTEKGKDVELRCDPISGHTALYWYRQSLGQGLEFLIYFQGNSAPDKSGLPSDRFSAERTGGSVSTLTIQRTQQEDSAVYLCASSPPGGQYGYTFGSGTRLTVV.

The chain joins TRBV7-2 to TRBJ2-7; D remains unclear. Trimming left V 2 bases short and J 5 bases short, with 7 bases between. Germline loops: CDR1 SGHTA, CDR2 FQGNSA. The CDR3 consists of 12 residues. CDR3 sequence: CASSLLRNEQYF. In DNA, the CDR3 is TGTGCCAGCAGCTTACTAAGGAACGAGCAGTACTTC.

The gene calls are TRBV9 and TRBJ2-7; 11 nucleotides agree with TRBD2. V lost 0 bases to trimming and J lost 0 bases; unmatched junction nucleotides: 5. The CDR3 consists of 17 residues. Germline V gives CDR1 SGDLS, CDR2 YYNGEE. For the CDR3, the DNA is TGTGCCAGCAGCGTAGGGCTAGCGGGAGGTTACTCCTACGAGCAGTACTTC. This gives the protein CASSVGLAGGYSYEQYF.

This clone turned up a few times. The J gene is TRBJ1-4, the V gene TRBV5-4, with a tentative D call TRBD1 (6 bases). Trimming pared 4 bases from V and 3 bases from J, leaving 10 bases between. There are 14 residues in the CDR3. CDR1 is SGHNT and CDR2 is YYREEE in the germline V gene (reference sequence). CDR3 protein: CASSQGSPNEKLFF. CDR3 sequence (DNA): TGTGCCAGCAGCCAGGGGTCGCCTAATGAAAAACTGTTTTTT. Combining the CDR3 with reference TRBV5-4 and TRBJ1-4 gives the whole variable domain ETGVTQSPTHLIKTRGQQVTLRCSSQSGHNTVSWYQQALGQGPQFIFQYYREEENGRGNFPPRFSGLQFPNYSSELNVNALELDDSALYLCASSQGSPNEKLFFGSGTQLSVL.

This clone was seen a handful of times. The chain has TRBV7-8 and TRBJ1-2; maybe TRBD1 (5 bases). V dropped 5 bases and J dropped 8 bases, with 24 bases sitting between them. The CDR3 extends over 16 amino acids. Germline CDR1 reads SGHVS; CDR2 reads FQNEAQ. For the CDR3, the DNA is TGTGCCAGCAGCCTTGGCCCGGGGGGAGGATTCAGCGGCTACACCTTC. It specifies CASSLGPGGGFSGYTF.

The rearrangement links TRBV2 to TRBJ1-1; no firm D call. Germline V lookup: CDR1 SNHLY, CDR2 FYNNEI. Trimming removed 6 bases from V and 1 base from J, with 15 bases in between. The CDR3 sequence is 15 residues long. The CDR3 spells CASSDNRGRNTEAFF. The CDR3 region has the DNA TGTGCCAGCAGCGACAACCGAGGAAGGAACACTGAAGCTTTCTTT.

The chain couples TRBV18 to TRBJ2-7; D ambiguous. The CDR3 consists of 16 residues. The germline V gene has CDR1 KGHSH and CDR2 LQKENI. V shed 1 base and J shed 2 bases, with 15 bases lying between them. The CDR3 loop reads CASSPLLGSLTYEQYF. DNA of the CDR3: TGTGCCAGCTCACCACTTCTGGGCAGCTTAACCTACGAGCAGTACTTC.

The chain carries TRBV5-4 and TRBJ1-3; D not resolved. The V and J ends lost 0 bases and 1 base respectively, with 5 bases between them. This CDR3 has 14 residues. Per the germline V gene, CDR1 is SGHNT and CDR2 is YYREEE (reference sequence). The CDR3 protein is CASSLGASGNTIYF. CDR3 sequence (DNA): TGTGCCAGCAGCTTGGGAGCATCTGGAAACACCATATATTTT.

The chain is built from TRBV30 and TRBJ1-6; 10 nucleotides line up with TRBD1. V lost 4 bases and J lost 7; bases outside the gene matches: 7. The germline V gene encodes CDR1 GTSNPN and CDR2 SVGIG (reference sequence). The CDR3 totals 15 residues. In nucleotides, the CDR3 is TGTGCCTGGACCCGACAGGGGGCATTGAATTCACCCCTCCACTTT. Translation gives CAWTRQGALNSPLHF.

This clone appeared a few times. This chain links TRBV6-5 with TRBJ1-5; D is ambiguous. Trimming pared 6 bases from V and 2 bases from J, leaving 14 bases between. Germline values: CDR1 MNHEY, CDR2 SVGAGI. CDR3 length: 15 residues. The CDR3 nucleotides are TGTGCCAGCAGCTACCGGGCTGGGGGCAATCAGCCCCAGCATTTT. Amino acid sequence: CASSYRAGGNQPQHF.

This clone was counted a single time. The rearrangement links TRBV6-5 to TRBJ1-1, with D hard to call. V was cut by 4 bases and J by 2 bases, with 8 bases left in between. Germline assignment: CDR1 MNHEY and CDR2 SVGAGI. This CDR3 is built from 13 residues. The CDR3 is CASSSRYNTEAFF. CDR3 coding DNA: TGTGCCAGCAGTTCTCGATACAACACTGAAGCTTTCTTT.

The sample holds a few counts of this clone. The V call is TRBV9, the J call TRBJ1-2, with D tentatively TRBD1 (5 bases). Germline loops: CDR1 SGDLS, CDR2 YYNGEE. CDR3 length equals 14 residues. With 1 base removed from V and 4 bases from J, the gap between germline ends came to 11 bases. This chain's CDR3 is CASSVQGGSYGYTF. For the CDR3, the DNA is TGTGCCAGCAGCGTACAGGGTGGGAGCTATGGCTACACCTTC.

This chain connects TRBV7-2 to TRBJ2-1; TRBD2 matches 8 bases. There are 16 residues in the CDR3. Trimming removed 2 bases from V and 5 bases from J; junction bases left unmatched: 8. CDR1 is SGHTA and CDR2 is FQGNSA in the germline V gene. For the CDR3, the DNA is TGTGCCAGCAGCTTATTTGCGCTAGCGGGTAACAATGAGCAGTTCTTC. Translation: CASSLFALAGNNEQFF.

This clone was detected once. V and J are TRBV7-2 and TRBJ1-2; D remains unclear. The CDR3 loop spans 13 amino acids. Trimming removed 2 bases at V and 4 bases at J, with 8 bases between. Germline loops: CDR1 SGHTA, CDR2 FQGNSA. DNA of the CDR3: TGTGCCAGCAGCTTACAGAATCTCTATGGCTACACCTTC. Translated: CASSLQNLYGYTF.

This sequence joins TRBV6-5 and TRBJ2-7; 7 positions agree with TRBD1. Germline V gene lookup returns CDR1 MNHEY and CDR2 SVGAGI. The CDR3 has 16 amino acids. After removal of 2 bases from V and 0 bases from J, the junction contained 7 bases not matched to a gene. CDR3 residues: CASSYPPTGPSYEQYF. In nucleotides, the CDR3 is TGTGCCAGCAGTTACCCTCCGACAGGGCCCTCCTACGAGCAGTACTTC.